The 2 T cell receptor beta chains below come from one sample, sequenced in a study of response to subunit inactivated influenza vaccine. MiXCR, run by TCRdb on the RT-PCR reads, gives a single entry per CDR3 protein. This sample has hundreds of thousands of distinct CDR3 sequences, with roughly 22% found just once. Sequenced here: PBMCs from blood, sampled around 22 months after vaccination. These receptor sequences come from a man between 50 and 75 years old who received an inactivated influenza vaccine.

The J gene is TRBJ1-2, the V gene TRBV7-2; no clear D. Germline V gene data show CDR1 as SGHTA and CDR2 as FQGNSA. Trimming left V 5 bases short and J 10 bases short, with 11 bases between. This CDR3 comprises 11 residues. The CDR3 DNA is TGTGCCAGCAGCCCACCTGGAGTCTACACCTTC. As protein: CASSPPGVYTF. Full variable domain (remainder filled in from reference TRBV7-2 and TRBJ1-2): GAGVSQSPSNKVTEKGKDVELRCDPISGHTALYWYRQSLGQGLEFLIYFQGNSAPDKSGLPSDRFSAERTGGSVSTLTIQRTQQEDSAVYLCASSPPGVYTFGSGTRLTVV.

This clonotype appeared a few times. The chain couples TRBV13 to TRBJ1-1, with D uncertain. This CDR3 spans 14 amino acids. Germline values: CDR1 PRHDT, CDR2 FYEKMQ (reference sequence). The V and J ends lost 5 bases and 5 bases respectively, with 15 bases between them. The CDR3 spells CASSPSRAGTEAFF. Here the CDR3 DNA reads TGTGCCAGCAGCCCTAGTCGGGCGGGGACTGAAGCTTTCTTT.